This note documents a single T cell receptor (beta chain) sequence. Its target is unknown. Germline values: CDR1 MDHEN, CDR2 SYDVKM. The CDR3 totals 15 residues. The V and J ends lost 3 bases and 2 bases respectively, with 14 bases between them. The data are from a study of shared clonotypes between healthy human individuals. General observations from the study: About 4.5% of naive CD4 clonotypes were common to a few donors.

Clones were read by immunoSEQ multiplex PCR, and TCRdb kept only the in-frame ones, dropping some. The sample has 1,400,000 or so clones, 98% seen once. The sequence was collected from a man in his thirties or forties in good health. The sample comprised naive CD4+ T cells sorted from blood. Subset: CD45RA+ positively selected. The chain recombines TRBV28 with TRBJ2-7, with D hard to call. The CDR3 loop reads CASSFPNLAPYEQYF. In DNA, the CDR3 is TGTGCCAGCAGTTTTCCCAACCTCGCGCCCTACGAGCAGTACTTC.